The 19 T cell receptor beta chains below all came from one sample that was sequenced in a study of beta chain features in type 1 diabetes (dated by TCRdb to 2017 to 2018). Results the study describes overall, beyond this receptor: In all four CD4+ subsets, TCRB CDR3 length was moderately but significantly shorter in type 1 diabetes patients.

The method was the immunoSEQ multiplex PCR assay. The High Capacity cDNA Reverse Transcription Kit was used to reverse transcribe all of the isolated RNA, meaning that expressed TCRB transcripts were what got sequenced. TCRdb took this table from immuneACCESS and kept in-frame rearrangements with V and J called. Such tables lack part of the clones; where checked against another copy, unresolved V genes explain under half of the gap, and the rest is unexplained. Present in this sample are hundreds of thousands of clones, 11% to 15% of which were seen just once. The top ten constitute approximately 0.042% of the sample. The antigens these receptors bind are not known. Material for sequencing was naive CD4+ T cells from blood. According to the study, the label for this sample's cell subset or site signals: true naive CD4+ T cells. The receptors here all came from a man between 18 and 29 years old with type 1 diabetes.

This clone was seen more than once but under ten times. The V gene is TRBV2, the J gene TRBJ1-3; the D is unclear. The CDR3 length is 10 residues. V gave up 8 bases and J gave up 4 bases, with 3 bases separating them. Germline values: CDR1 SNHLY, CDR2 FYNNEI. This CDR3 reads CASGGNTIYF. The CDR3 coding sequence is TGTGCCAGCGGGGGAAACACCATATATTTT.

This clone was counted only a few times. The chain is built from TRBV29-1 and TRBJ1-1; D gene ambiguous. This CDR3 region has 15 residues. Germline-derived CDR1 and CDR2 are SQVTM and ANQGSEA. Trimming took 7 bases from V and 0 from J, leaving 18 bases between them. This CDR3 is CSAKSRRLMNTEAFF. Here the CDR3 DNA reads TGCAGCGCCAAGTCCAGGCGCCTAATGAACACTGAAGCTTTCTTT.

The gene calls are TRBV28 and TRBJ1-2; the D gene is possibly TRBD1 (6 bases). The V gene's germline CDR1 is MDHEN and CDR2 SYDVKM. CDR3 size: 14 residues. Between the trimmed V and J ends, which lost 6 bases and 4 bases, there was a span of 15 bases. The CDR3 DNA sequence: TGTGCCAGCAGCCGACCACAGGGTGGCTATGGCTACACCTTC. Protein: CASSRPQGGYGYTF.

This clone turned up a few times. The chain recombines TRBV11-3 with TRBJ2-2, with D perhaps given as TRBD1 or TRBD2 (6 bases each). Germline V gene sequence: CDR1 SGHNT, CDR2 YENEEA. With 4 bases removed from V and 6 bases from J, the gap between germline ends came to 12 bases. This CDR3 is 14 amino acids long. DNA of the CDR3: TGTGCCAGCAGCTCCCGTAGGGGGGCCGGGGAGCTGTTTTTT. It specifies CASSSRRGAGELFF.

This clone was recorded a few times. The V call is TRBV9, the J call TRBJ2-1; 13 positions agree with TRBD2. After removal of 5 bases from V and 5 bases from J, the junction contained 7 bases not matched to a gene. The germline V gene encodes CDR1 SGDLS and CDR2 YYNGEE. The CDR3 loop spans 16 amino acids. The CDR3 sequence: CASSPPGLAGDNEQFF. CDR3 bases: TGTGCCAGCAGTCCACCAGGACTAGCGGGGGACAATGAGCAGTTCTTC.

CDR3 nucleotide sequence: TGTGCCAGCAGCCGAACCGGGACAGGCTATGGCTACACCTTC. It yields the protein CASSRTGTGYGYTF. The chain links TRBV14 to TRBJ1-2, with 8 bases that match TRBD1. V gave up 4 bases and J gave up 4 bases; unmatched junction bases: 5. The length of the CDR3 is 14 residues. Germline V gene data show CDR1 as SGHDN and CDR2 as FVKESK.

This clone has a handful of counts. This chain connects TRBV29-1 to TRBJ2-1; 10 nucleotides line up with TRBD1. CDR1 SQVTM and CDR2 ANQGSEA come from the germline V gene. The CDR3 is 16 residues long. With V trimmed by 6 bases and J by 4 bases, 12 bases remained unmatched. This CDR3 reads CSVETGTGEGYNEQFF. CDR3 DNA sequence: TGCAGCGTGGAAACCGGGACAGGGGAAGGTTACAATGAGCAGTTCTTC.

In its sample, this clone was seen a few times. The rearrangement links TRBV6-5 to TRBJ1-2, with D unclear. The V and J ends lost 2 bases and 6 bases respectively, with 16 bases between them. The germline CDR1 and CDR2 sequences are MNHEY and SVGAGI. The CDR3 is 15 residues long. CDR3 in DNA: TGTGCCAGCAGTTACGGGTCCGGACCGAACGATGGCTACACCTTC. It is translated as CASSYGSGPNDGYTF.

The V call is TRBV2, the J call TRBJ2-3; D uncertain. Germline V gene data show CDR1 as SNHLY and CDR2 as FYNNEI. Deletions cut 4 bases from V and 6 bases from J, with 17 bases between. CDR3 length: 15 amino acids. CDR3 nucleotides: TGTGCCAGCAGTGTGTACTCTAACTTTGGTGATACGCAGTATTTT. This gives the protein CASSVYSNFGDTQYF. Combining the CDR3 with reference TRBV2 and TRBJ2-3 gives the whole variable domain EPEVTQTPSHQVTQMGQEVILRCVPISNHLYFYWYRQILGQKVEFLVSFYNNEISEKSEIFDDQFSVERPDGSNFTLKIRSTKLEDSAMYFCASSVYSNFGDTQYFGPGTRLTVL.

This clone has a handful of counts. The chain joins TRBV28 to TRBJ2-7; a possible D gene is TRBD2 (5 bases). The CDR3 has 16 residues. Looked up from germline, CDR1 is MDHEN and CDR2 is SYDVKM. Trimming pared 5 bases from V and 0 bases from J, leaving 17 bases between. The CDR3 sequence is CASSPKTRGRSYEQYF. In DNA, the CDR3 is TGTGCCAGCAGTCCCAAGACCCGAGGGCGCTCCTACGAGCAGTACTTC.

This chain uses TRBV7-2 with TRBJ2-2; 7 bases map to TRBD1. From germline, CDR1 is SGHTA and CDR2 FQGNSA. Trimming at V came to 10 bases and at J to 5 bases, leaving 7 bases not matched to a gene. The CDR3 contains 13 residues. Here the CDR3 reads CATRDRATGELFF. CDR3 nucleotides: TGTGCCACAAGAGACAGGGCAACCGGGGAGCTGTTTTTT.

This clone was seen a handful of times. The rearrangement joins TRBV29-1 to TRBJ2-1, with TRBD2 matching 15 bases. The CDR3 covers 13 residues. Per the germline V gene, CDR1 is SQVTM and CDR2 is ANQGSEA. The CDR3 DNA follows: TGCAGAGGACTAGCGGGAGGGTCCAATGAGCAGTTCTTC. This codes for CRGLAGGSNEQFF.

The rearrangement uses TRBV4-1 and TRBJ2-5; 8 positions match TRBD2. The DNA end lines up better with TRBJ2-7; the J call may be wrong. The germline CDR1 and CDR2 sequences are MGHRA and YSYEKL. CDR3 length: 17 residues. The CDR3 loop reads CASSPGFSAGAGYEQYF. The CDR3 nucleotides are TGCGCCAGCAGCCCGGGATTTTCAGCGGGAGCTGGCTACGAGCAGTACTTC.

V gene TRBV10-3 combines with J gene TRBJ2-7, with D uncertain. The CDR3 loop spans 13 amino acids. Germline values: CDR1 ENHRY, CDR2 SYGVKD. V dropped 4 bases and J dropped 5 bases, with 12 bases sitting between them. This chain's CDR3 is CAISASSLDEQYF. CDR3 DNA: TGTGCCATCAGTGCTTCATCATTGGACGAGCAGTACTTC.

In its sample, this clone was seen a few times. The chain has TRBV19 and TRBJ2-7, with 9 bases matching TRBD2. The CDR3 has 16 amino acids. The germline CDR1 and CDR2 sequences are LNHDA and SQIVND (reference sequence). The V and J ends lost 4 bases and 4 bases, in that order; junction bases with no gene match: 11. The CDR3 spells CASSSRTSARRYEQYF. In DNA form, the CDR3 reads TGTGCCAGTAGTAGCAGGACTAGCGCGAGGAGGTACGAGCAGTACTTC.

This chain uses TRBV7-8 with TRBJ1-1, with D possibly being TRBD1 (5 bases). CDR3 length: 13 amino acids. Germline-derived CDR1 and CDR2 are SGHVS and FQNEAQ. The germline V and J ends were trimmed by 8 bases and 2 bases, with 12 bases remaining between them. In DNA, the CDR3 is TGTGCCAGCGGCCTCTGGGGCAACACTGAAGCTTTCTTT. As protein: CASGLWGNTEAFF.

The chain recombines TRBV21-1 with TRBJ2-7; TRBD1 reflects the table's D call only, with no check against the DNA. TRBV21-1 is a pseudogene locus. The CDR3 runs 15 residues. In DNA, the CDR3 is TGTGCCAGCAGCAATTTTCCGTTAGGGGCCTACGAGCAGTACTTC. Amino acids: CASSNFPLGAYEQYF.

This clone was found a few times. The chain is built from TRBV4-3 and TRBJ2-3; D gene ambiguous. The germline CDR1 and CDR2 sequences are LGHNA and YSLEER. The CDR3 totals 12 residues. Between the trimmed V and J ends, which lost 6 bases and 6 bases, there was a span of 10 bases. Here the CDR3 reads CASRSEGDTQYF. The CDR3 DNA follows: TGCGCCAGCAGAAGTGAAGGCGATACGCAGTATTTT.

The rearrangement joins TRBV30 to TRBJ2-5, with TRBD2 as a possible D gene (5 bases). The CDR3 totals 11 residues. V gave up 5 bases and J gave up 2 bases, with 6 bases separating them. CDR1 is GTSNPN and CDR2 is SVGIG in the germline V gene (reference sequence). The DNA of the CDR3 is TGTGCCTGGGGGGAGCAAGAGACCCAGTACTTC. This sequence encodes CAWGEQETQYF.